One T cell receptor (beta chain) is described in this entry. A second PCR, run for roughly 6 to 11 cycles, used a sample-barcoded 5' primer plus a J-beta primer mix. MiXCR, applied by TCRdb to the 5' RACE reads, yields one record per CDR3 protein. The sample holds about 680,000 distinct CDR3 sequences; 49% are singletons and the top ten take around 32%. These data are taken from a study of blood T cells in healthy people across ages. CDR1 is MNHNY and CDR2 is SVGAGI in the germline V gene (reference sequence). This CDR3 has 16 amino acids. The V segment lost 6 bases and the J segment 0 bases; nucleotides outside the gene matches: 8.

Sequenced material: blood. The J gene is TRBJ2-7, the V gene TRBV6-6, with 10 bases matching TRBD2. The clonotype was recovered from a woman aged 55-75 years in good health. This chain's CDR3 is CASSTLAGEVSYEQYF. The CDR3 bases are TGTGCCAGCAGCACGCTAGCGGGAGAAGTCTCCTACGAGCAGTACTTC.